The 5 T cell receptor beta chains below all came from one sample that was sequenced in a study of blood T cell repertoires in COVID-19 (TCRdb year 2020). Libraries were prepared through the immunoSEQ multiplex PCR assay. TCRdb took over this immuneACCESS table, retaining in-frame rearrangements with V and J assigned. Such tables are incomplete; in checked studies, under half of the missing clones stem from an unresolved V gene, and the remainder is unexplained. The sample includes roughly 500,000 clones, with 70% to 90% observed a single time. Approximately 1.8% of the sample is held by the ten biggest clonotypes. Input material: PBMCs or T cells enriched from blood (not recorded which). These receptors all come from a woman aged 40 to 50 who had recovered from COVID-19.

This clone was detected once. The rearrangement uses TRBV9 and TRBJ1-4; D might be TRBD1 (6 bases). The V gene's germline CDR1 is SGDLS and CDR2 YYNGEE. Between the trimmed V and J ends, which lost 3 bases and 7 bases, there was a span of 16 bases. The CDR3 extends over 15 amino acids. The CDR3 protein is CASSAERQGSEKLFF. The DNA of the CDR3 is TGTGCCAGCAGCGCCGAAAGGCAGGGGAGTGAAAAACTGTTTTTT.

The V and J genes are TRBV19 and TRBJ2-5; 10 bases are shared with TRBD2. V trimming: 4 bases; J trimming: 4 bases; junction bases outside the gene matches: 3. This CDR3 has 14 amino acids. The V gene's germline CDR1 is LNHDA and CDR2 SQIVND (reference sequence). This CDR3 reads CASSTSSGRETQYF. CDR3 bases: TGTGCCAGTAGTACCTCTAGCGGGAGAGAGACCCAGTACTTC.

The V call is TRBV6-1, the J call TRBJ2-6; a possible D gene is TRBD1 (6 bases). Germline lookup yields CDR1 MNHNS and CDR2 SASEGT. This CDR3 is built from 15 residues. Trimming took off 1 base at V and 2 bases at J, with 6 bases between the two ends. CDR3 DNA sequence: TGTGCCAGCAGTGAAGAGGGGGCTGGGGCCAACGTCCTGACTTTC. Its translation: CASSEEGAGANVLTF.

This clone was detected only once. This chain joins TRBV12-3 or TRBV12-4 and TRBJ2-2; unclear D gene. This CDR3 spans 13 amino acids. V lost 4 bases, J lost 9 bases, and 12 bases lay in between. The CDR3 sequence is CASSSSRVRELFF. The CDR3 DNA reads as TGTGCCAGCAGTTCGTCTCGGGTACGGGAGCTGTTTTTT.

This clone has a handful of counts. The J gene is TRBJ1-2, the V gene TRBV5-4, with 10 bases aligning to TRBD1. V was pared by 4 bases and J by 6 bases, with 9 bases of the junction left unmatched. CDR3 size: 15 residues. Germline V CDR1 and CDR2: SGHNT, YYREEE (reference sequence). CDR3 in amino acids: CASSQLNDRGHGYTF. Written as DNA, the CDR3 is TGTGCCAGCAGCCAGCTTAACGACAGGGGGCATGGCTACACCTTC.